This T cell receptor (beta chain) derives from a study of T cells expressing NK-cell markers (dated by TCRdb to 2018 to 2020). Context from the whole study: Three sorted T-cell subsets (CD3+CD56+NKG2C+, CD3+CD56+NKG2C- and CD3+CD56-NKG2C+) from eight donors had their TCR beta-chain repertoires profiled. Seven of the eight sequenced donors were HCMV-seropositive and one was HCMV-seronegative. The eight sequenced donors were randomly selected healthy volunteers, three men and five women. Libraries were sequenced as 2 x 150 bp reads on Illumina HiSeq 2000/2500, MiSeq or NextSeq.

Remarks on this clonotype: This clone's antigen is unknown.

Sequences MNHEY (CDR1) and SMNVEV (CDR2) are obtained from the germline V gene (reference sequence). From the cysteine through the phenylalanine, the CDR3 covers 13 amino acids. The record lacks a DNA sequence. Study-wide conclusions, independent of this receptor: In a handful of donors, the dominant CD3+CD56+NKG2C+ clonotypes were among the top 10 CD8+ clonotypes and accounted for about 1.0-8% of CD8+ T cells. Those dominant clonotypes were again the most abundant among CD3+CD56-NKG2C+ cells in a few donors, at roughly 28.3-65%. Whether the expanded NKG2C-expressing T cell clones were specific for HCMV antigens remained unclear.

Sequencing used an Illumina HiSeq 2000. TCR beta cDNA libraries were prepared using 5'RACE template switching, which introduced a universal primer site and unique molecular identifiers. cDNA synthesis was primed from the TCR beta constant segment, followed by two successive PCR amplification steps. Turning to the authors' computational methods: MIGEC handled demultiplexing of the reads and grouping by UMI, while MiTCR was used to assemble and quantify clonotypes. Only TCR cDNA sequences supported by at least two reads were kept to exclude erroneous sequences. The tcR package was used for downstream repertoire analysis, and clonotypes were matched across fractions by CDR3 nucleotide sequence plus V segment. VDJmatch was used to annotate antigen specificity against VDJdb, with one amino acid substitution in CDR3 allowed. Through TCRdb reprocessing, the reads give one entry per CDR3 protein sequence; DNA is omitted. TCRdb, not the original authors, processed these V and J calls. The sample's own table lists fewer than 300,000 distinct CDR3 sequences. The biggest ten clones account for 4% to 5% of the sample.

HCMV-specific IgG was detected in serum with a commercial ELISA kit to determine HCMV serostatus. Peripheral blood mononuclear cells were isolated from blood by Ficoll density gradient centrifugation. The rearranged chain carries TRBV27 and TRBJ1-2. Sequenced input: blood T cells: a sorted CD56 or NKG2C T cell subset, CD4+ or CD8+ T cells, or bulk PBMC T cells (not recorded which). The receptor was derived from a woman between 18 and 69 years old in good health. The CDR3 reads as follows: CASSFPTNYGYTF.